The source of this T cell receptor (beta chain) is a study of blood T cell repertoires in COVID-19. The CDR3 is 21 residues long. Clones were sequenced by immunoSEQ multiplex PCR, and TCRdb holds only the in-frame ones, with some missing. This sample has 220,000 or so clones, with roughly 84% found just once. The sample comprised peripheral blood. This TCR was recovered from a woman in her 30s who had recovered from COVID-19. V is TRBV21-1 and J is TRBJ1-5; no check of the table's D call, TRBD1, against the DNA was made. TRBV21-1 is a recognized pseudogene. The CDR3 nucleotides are TGTGCCAGCAGCAACCAACTCCCGGGACATGGAACACGATATAGCAATCAGCCCCAGCATTTT. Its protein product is CASSNQLPGHGTRYSNQPQHF.